This paragraph reports one T cell receptor (beta chain). Its antigen is unidentified. A read error may account for a junction end that differs from germline. This sample stems from a study of blood T cells in healthy people across ages. CDR3 length equals 16 residues. Germline-derived CDR1 and CDR2 are SGHAT and FQNNGV. Points from the study as a whole: One million T cells yielded diversity estimates that were considered underestimates. Significant beta diversity loss was already apparent by age around 36, declining roughly linearly.

Alongside a J-beta primer mix, a sample-barcoded 5' primer served in a second PCR lasting about 7 to 11 cycles. Each of the samples gave a minimum of 2.5 million paired-end reads that contained CDR3. Each CDR3 protein is one row after TCRdb ran MiXCR on the 5' RACE reads. The sample has approximately 1.5 million distinct CDR3 sequences, 40% to 45% seen once. The TCR comes from a woman between 18 and 29 years old in good health. V and J are TRBV11-2 and TRBJ2-1; 13 nucleotides line up with TRBD2. What was sequenced was blood. CDR3 coding DNA: TGTGCCAGCAGCCCGACGCAACTAGCGGGAGGGAATGAGCGGTTCTTC. It specifies CASSPTQLAGGNERFF.